This T cell receptor (beta chain) comes out of a study of monozygotic twins with inflammatory bowel disease. Whole-study results and caveats: IBD patients carried less diverse TCRbeta repertoires (inverse Simpson) than healthy co-twins.

As to this clonotype: The antigen is not known.

Reprocessing the 5' RACE reads, TCRdb reports a single entry for every CDR3 protein and omits DNA. In total, the table holds around 99,000 distinct CDR3 sequences. This sequence was found in a human donor with ulcerative colitis or Crohn's disease, or a healthy co-twin of an affected twin (not recorded which). Sequencing was performed on blood.

CDR3 protein: CASSPPGYWSNQPQHF. V and J are TRBV28 and TRBJ1-5. CDR1 and CDR2 from the germline V gene are MDHEN and SYDVKM. The CDR3 is made up of 16 amino acids. Variable domain in full (rest from reference TRBV28 and TRBJ1-5): DVKVTQSSRYLVKRTGEKVFLECVQDMDHENMFWYRQDPGLGLRLIYFSYDVKMKEKGDIPEGYSVSREKKERFSLILESASTNQTSMYLCASSPPGYWSNQPQHFGDGTRLSIL.